These 5 T cell receptor beta chains were sequenced from one sample in a study of T cells in Graves' hyperthyroidism and ophthalmopathy. TCR beta CDR3 region amplification was performed from RNA transcripts. An initial round of RT-PCR targeting the TCR CDR3 relied on the HTBI primer set. TCRdb re-analysed the multiplex PCR reads in MiXCR, keeping a single row per CDR3 protein. The sample carries roughly 100,000 distinct CDR3 sequences, about 50% recorded once. The sequenced sample consisted of blood. The receptors were sampled from a middle-aged man with Graves' hyperthyroidism.

The chain uses TRBV7-2 and TRBJ2-7; TRBD2 aligns across 12 bases. This CDR3 region has 17 residues. Germline CDR1 reads SGHTA; CDR2 reads FQGNSA. Unmatched junction bases numbered 8, after V lost 5 bases and J lost 0 bases. The CDR3 nucleotides read TGTGCCAGCAGCCTACCGACTAGCGGGAGCTTCTCCTACGAGCAGTACTTC. Translated: CASSLPTSGSFSYEQYF.

The chain couples TRBV28 to TRBJ1-4; a possible D gene is TRBD1 (6 bases). Trimming took off 1 base at V and 8 bases at J, with 11 bases between the two ends. The germline gives CDR1 MDHEN, CDR2 SYDVKM. The CDR3 has 14 residues. The CDR3 DNA is TGTGCCAGCAGTTTATCAGGGGTAGGGGAAAAACTGTTTTTT. It codes for CASSLSGVGEKLFF.

This clonotype was seen only once. This rearrangement joins TRBV29-1 to TRBJ1-2, with D possibly being TRBD1 (5 bases). The CDR3 is 13 residues long. The ends were cut back, 4 bases at V and 3 bases at J, with 12 bases in the middle. The germline V gene has CDR1 SQVTM and CDR2 ANQGSEA. The CDR3 DNA reads TGCAGCGTTGGGGGGGGATTGGACTATGGCTACACCTTC. It yields the protein CSVGGGLDYGYTF. Filled out from reference TRBV29-1 and TRBJ1-2, the complete variable domain reads SAVISQKPSRDICQRGTSLTIQCQVDSQVTMMFWYRQQPGQSLTLIATANQGSEATYESGFVIDKFPISRPNLTFSTLTVSNMSPEDSSIYLCSVGGGLDYGYTFGSGTRLTVV.

The rearrangement joins TRBV7-9 to TRBJ2-7; 12 bases agree with TRBD1. Germline-derived CDR1 and CDR2 are SEHNR and FQNEAQ (reference sequence). The V segment lost 4 bases and the J segment 7 bases; nucleotides outside the gene matches: 8. This CDR3 is 15 amino acids long. Here the CDR3 reads CASSYRDRGRKEQYF. The CDR3 nucleotides read TGTGCCAGCAGCTACCGGGACAGGGGGCGGAAGGAGCAGTACTTC.

V and J are TRBV12-5 and TRBJ2-7, with D perhaps TRBD1 (6 bases). V lost 0 bases and J lost 2, with 14 bases in between. Per germline, CDR1 LGHNT and CDR2 FRNRAP. This CDR3 region has 16 residues. In nucleotides, the CDR3 is TGTGCTAGTGGTTTGGTACTGGGGACAACCCCCTACGAGCAGTACTTC. It is translated as CASGLVLGTTPYEQYF.